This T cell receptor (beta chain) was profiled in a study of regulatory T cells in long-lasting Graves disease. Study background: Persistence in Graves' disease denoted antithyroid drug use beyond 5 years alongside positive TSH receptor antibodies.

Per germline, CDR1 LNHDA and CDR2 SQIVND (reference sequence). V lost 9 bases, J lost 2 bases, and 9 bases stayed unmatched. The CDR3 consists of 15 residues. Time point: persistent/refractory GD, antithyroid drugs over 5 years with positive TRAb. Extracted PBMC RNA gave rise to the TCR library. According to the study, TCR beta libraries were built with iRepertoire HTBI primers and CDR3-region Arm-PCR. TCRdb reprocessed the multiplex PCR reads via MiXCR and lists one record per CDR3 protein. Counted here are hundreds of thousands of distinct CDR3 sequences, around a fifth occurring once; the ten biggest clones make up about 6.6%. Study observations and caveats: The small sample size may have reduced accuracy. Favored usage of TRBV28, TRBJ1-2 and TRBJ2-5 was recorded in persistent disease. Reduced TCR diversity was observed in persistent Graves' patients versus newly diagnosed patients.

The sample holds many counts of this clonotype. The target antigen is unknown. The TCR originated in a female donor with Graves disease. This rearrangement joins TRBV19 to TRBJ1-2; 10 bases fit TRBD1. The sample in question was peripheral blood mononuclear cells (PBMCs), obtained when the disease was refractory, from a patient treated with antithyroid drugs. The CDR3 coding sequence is TGTGCCAGCGGGACAGGGGACCTGGGGAACTATGGCTACACCTTC. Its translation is CASGTGDLGNYGYTF.